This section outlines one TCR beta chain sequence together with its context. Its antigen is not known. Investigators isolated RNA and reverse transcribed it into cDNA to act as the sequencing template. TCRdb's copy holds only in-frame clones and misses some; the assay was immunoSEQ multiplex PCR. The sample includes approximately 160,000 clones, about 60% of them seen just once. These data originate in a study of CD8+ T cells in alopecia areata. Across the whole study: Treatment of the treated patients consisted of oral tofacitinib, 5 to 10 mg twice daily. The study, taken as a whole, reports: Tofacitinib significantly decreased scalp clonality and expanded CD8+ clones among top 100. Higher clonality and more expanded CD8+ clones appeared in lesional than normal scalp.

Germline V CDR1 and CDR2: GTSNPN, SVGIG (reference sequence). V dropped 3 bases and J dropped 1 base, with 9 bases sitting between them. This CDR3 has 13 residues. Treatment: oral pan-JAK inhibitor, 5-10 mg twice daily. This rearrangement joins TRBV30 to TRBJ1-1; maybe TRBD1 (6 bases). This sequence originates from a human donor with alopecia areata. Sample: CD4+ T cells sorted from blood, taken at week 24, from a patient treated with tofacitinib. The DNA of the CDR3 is TGTGCCTGGAGAGGCAGGGGGAACACTGAAGCTTTCTTT. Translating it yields CAWRGRGNTEAFF.